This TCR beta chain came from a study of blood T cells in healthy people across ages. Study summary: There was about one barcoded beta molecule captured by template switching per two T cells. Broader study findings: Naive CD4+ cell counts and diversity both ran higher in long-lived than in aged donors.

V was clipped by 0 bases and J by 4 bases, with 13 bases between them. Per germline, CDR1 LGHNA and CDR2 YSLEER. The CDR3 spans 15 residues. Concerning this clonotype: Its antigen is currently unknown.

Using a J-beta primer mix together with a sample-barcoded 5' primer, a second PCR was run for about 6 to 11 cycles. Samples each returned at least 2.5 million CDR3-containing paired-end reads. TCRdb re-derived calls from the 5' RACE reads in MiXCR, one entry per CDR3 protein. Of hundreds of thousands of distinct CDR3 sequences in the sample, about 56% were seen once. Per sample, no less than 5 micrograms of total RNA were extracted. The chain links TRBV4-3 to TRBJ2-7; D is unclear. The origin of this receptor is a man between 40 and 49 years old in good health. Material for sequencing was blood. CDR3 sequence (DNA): TGCGCCAGCAGCCAAGAATGGGGTAGTAGTTACGAGCAGTACTTC. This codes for CASSQEWGSSYEQYF.